The 21 T cell receptor beta chains reported below all come from one sample, sequenced in a study of neurological immune-mediated disorders. Described time point: longitudinal time-point 2. TCRdb reanalysed the 5' RACE reads using MiXCR and keeps one entry per CDR3 protein. Among about 66,000 distinct CDR3 sequences, about 10% were seen once, and the ten largest hold roughly an eighth. Sequencing used PBMCs. The receptors were sampled from a man between 25 and 39 years old in good health.

This clonotype was counted many times. J is TRBJ2-3 and V is TRBV20-1; no reliable D call. V lost 1 base to trimming and J lost 1 base, with 9 bases between them. The CDR3 sequence is 14 residues long. Germline V gene lookup returns CDR1 DFQATT and CDR2 SNEGSKA (reference sequence). CDR3 region: CSARVSGRTDTQYF. Written as DNA, the CDR3 is TGCAGTGCTAGAGTCTCAGGCCGCACAGATACGCAGTATTTT.

This clonotype was observed many times. The V and J genes are TRBV6-2 or TRBV6-3 and TRBJ2-3; D unclear. Trimming took 6 bases from V and 6 from J, leaving 19 bases between them. This CDR3 is built from 15 residues. Looked up from germline, CDR1 is MNHEY and CDR2 is SVGEGT. The DNA for the CDR3 is TGTGCCAGCAGGCCTCCAGGACCCGCGCCGGATACGCAGTATTTT. Protein sequence: CASRPPGPAPDTQYF.

This clonotype has ten or more counts. The chain combines TRBV29-1 with TRBJ2-1, with 7 bases matching TRBD2. Per the germline V gene, CDR1 is SQVTM and CDR2 is ANQGSEA. J was trimmed by 6 bases and V by 6 bases; bases with no gene match: 11. The CDR3 extends over 14 amino acids. In nucleotides, the CDR3 is TGCAGCGTGACCGTAGCGGGCCCGGGCAATGAGCAGTTCTTC. Protein sequence: CSVTVAGPGNEQFF.

There are a few counts of this clonotype. The chain employs TRBV4-1 and TRBJ2-7; TRBD1 aligns across 7 bases. Germline V CDR1 and CDR2: MGHRA, YSYEKL. V was pared by 4 bases and J by 2 bases, with 8 bases of the junction left unmatched. The CDR3 is made up of 15 amino acids. CDR3 DNA sequence: TGCGCCAGCAGCCGATTCGAGGGGGCGACCTACGAGCAGTACTTC. Translating it yields CASSRFEGATYEQYF.

This clonotype was observed at least ten times. This chain links TRBV11-2 with TRBJ2-3, with 14 bases fitting TRBD2. The CDR3 contains 20 residues. J was trimmed by 3 bases and V by 7 bases; bases with no gene match: 18. The germline V gene has CDR1 SGHAT and CDR2 FQNNGV. CDR3 in amino acids: CASKFYLPGTSGRSTDTQYF. Written as DNA, the CDR3 is TGTGCCAGCAAGTTCTATCTTCCCGGGACTAGCGGGAGAAGTACAGATACGCAGTATTTT.

This clonotype was seen ten or more times. V and J are TRBV28 and TRBJ1-4, with D perhaps matching TRBD1 (6 bases). The CDR3 runs to 14 residues. V lost 1 base and J lost 9, with 12 bases in between. Per germline, CDR1 MDHEN and CDR2 SYDVKM. The CDR3 is CASSLSGGGKKLFF. CDR3 DNA: TGTGCCAGCAGTTTATCTGGGGGCGGGAAAAAACTGTTTTTT.

This clonotype has at least ten counts. The rearrangement links TRBV28 to TRBJ2-7; possible D gene TRBD2, 6 bases. This CDR3 spans 15 amino acids. V was trimmed by 7 bases and J by 5 bases, leaving 21 bases between them. CDR1 is MDHEN and CDR2 is SYDVKM in the germline V gene. The chain's CDR3 is CASTPGTLGFHEQYF. DNA of the CDR3: TGTGCCAGCACGCCTGGGACTTTAGGGTTCCACGAGCAGTACTTC.

This clonotype was counted ten times or more. The chain carries TRBV21-1 and TRBJ2-1; no check of the table's D call, TRBD1, against the DNA was made. TRBV21-1 is annotated as a pseudogene. This CDR3 comprises 13 residues. The CDR3 reads CASKSPGGNEQFF. CDR3 coding DNA: TGTGCCAGCAAAAGCCCGGGGGGCAATGAGCAGTTCTTC.

This clonotype came up many times. J is TRBJ2-7 and V is TRBV20-1; tentative D call: TRBD2 (6 bases). The CDR3 contains 12 residues. The ends were cut back, 4 bases at V and 2 bases at J, with 9 bases in the middle. Germline V gene lookup returns CDR1 DFQATT and CDR2 SNEGSKA (reference sequence). The CDR3 region has the DNA TGCAGTGCTACGGGAGTCGCCTACGAGCAGTACTTC. Protein product: CSATGVAYEQYF.

In this sample, this clonotype turned up many times. This chain connects TRBV10-3 to TRBJ2-7; 7 bases align to TRBD2. Germline loops: CDR1 ENHRY, CDR2 SYGVKD. V was clipped by 7 bases and J by 3 bases; unmatched bases: 15. The CDR3 covers 16 residues. The CDR3 sequence: CAIKASGGIGDYEQYF. For the CDR3, the DNA is TGTGCCATCAAGGCTAGCGGAGGAATAGGAGACTACGAGCAGTACTTC.

This chain joins TRBV27 and TRBJ2-1; the D gene is possibly TRBD2 (5 bases). The V end was cut by 5 bases, the J end by 8 bases, with 19 bases between. Germline V CDR1 and CDR2: MNHEY, SMNVEV (reference sequence). This CDR3 has 15 residues. CDR3 in DNA: TGTGCCAGCAGTCCCCTCGCTGGAGGAGCGGATGAGCAGTTCTTC. It translates to CASSPLAGGADEQFF.

This clonotype has at least ten counts. This chain connects TRBV3-1 to TRBJ2-7; D call uncertain. V was trimmed by 1 base and J by 3 bases, leaving 10 bases between them. This CDR3 comprises 14 residues. Germline V lookup: CDR1 LGHDT, CDR2 YNNKEL (reference sequence). CDR3 coding DNA: TGTGCCAGCAGCCAAGCAGACCCGTACTACGAGCAGTACTTC. This gives the protein CASSQADPYYEQYF.

Ten or more counts support this clonotype. The V and J genes are TRBV20-1 and TRBJ1-1; weak D call: TRBD1 (5 bases). Germline CDR1 DFQATT, CDR2 SNEGSKA (reference sequence). This CDR3 contains 14 residues. Deletions cut 4 bases from V and 1 base from J, with 13 bases between. The CDR3 loop reads CSAITGTENTEAFF. DNA of the CDR3: TGCAGTGCTATAACCGGGACTGAGAACACTGAAGCTTTCTTT.

This clonotype was counted at least ten times. The chain joins TRBV12-3 or TRBV12-4 to TRBJ1-1, with a possible D match to TRBD1 (6 bases). The CDR3 contains 13 residues. V was trimmed by 7 bases and J by 4 bases, leaving 13 bases between them. The CDR3 protein is CASTPGGPTEAFF. The CDR3 bases are TGTGCCAGCACCCCGGGGGGGCCCACTGAAGCTTTCTTT.

The chain carries TRBV10-3 and TRBJ2-3; 7 nucleotides match TRBD2. The junction had 15 bases not matched to a gene; V was cut back by 6 bases and J by 0 bases. The CDR3 is 18 amino acids. Germline CDR1 reads ENHRY; CDR2 reads SYGVKD. CDR3 coding DNA: TGTGCCATCAGGGTAGTTATCCTACGCGGGAGTAGCACAGATACGCAGTATTTT. Translating gives CAIRVVILRGSSTDTQYF.

This clonotype was recorded at least ten times. The chain has TRBV7-2 and TRBJ2-3, with TRBD2 as a possible D gene (6 bases). This CDR3 has 16 amino acids. Trimming took off 8 bases at V and 1 base at J, with 19 bases between the two ends. Germline V gene sequence: CDR1 SGHTA, CDR2 FQGNSA. The DNA of the CDR3 is TGTGCCAGCGCAAAGGGACTCCTGGTCGGCACAGATACGCAGTATTTT. It specifies CASAKGLLVGTDTQYF.

As for this clonotype: The junction departs from germline at one end; a sequencing error may be responsible. The rearrangement uses TRBV15 and TRBJ1-5; D uncertain. The germline CDR1 and CDR2 sequences are LNHNV and YYDKDF (reference sequence). This CDR3 has 15 residues. The CDR3 here is CATSRDWDSNQTQHF. As DNA, the CDR3 is TGTGCCACCAGCAGAGATTGGGATAGCAATCAGACCCAGCATTTT.

This clonotype was seen ten or more times. The V call is TRBV28, the J call TRBJ2-5; D is uncertain. The germline CDR1 and CDR2 sequences are MDHEN and SYDVKM. The CDR3 has 15 residues. The germline V and J ends were trimmed by 2 bases and 1 base, with 11 bases remaining between them. The CDR3 reads CASSLQPMSQETQYF. The CDR3 nucleotides read TGTGCCAGCAGTTTACAACCTATGAGCCAAGAGACCCAGTACTTC. The complete variable domain, with remaining parts taken from reference TRBV28 and TRBJ2-5, reads DVKVTQSSRYLVKRTGEKVFLECVQDMDHENMFWYRQDPGLGLRLIYFSYDVKMKEKGDIPEGYSVSREKKERFSLILESASTNQTSMYLCASSLQPMSQETQYFGPGTRLLVL.

This clonotype was counted at least ten times. The chain has TRBV4-2 and TRBJ1-3; D not certain. V was pared by 1 base and J by 0 bases, with 10 bases between. The CDR3 sequence is 16 residues long. Germline V CDR1 and CDR2: LGHNA, YNFKEQ. The CDR3 DNA is TGTGCCAGCAGCCAAGGGGCCGGGAGCTCTGGAAACACCATATATTTT. Protein product: CASSQGAGSSGNTIYF.

This clonotype was seen at least ten times. V usage is TRBV15 and J usage is TRBJ2-1; perhaps TRBD1 as D (6 bases). The germline gives CDR1 LNHNV, CDR2 YYDKDF (reference sequence). Trimming removed 9 bases from V and 5 bases from J, with 17 bases in between. The CDR3 is made up of 14 amino acids. The chain's CDR3 is CATNRGKDHNEQFF. CDR3 DNA: TGTGCCACAAATAGGGGGAAGGATCACAATGAGCAGTTCTTC.

This clonotype was detected only once. A single base separates this from a much larger clone, so it may be a read error. The rearrangement joins TRBV20-1 to TRBJ1-5, with a possible D match to TRBD1 (5 bases). The CDR3 totals 14 residues. Trimming cost V 8 bases and J 9 bases, with 23 bases left between them. Germline CDR1 and CDR2: DFQATT and SNEGSKA (reference sequence). CDR3 amino acids: CSTPGTVKEGPQHF. The CDR3 DNA reads as TGCAGTACCCCCGGGACGGTGAAGGAGGGGCCCCAGCATTTT.